This entry is about one T cell receptor (beta chain). The antigen is unknown. V lost 3 bases and J lost 4, with 19 bases in between. Germline values: CDR1 SGHDT, CDR2 YYEEEE. CDR3 size: 16 residues. Sample-barcoded 5' priming and a J-beta primer mix drove a second PCR of roughly 6 to 12 cycles. Via MiXCR, TCRdb re-called the 5' RACE reads, giving one row per CDR3 protein. The sample has over 950,000 distinct CDR3 sequences, 51% seen once. Healthy Caucasians from Russia aged about 6 to 90 served as donors. There were at least 5.5 micrograms of total RNA extracted from every sample. These data are taken from a study of blood T cells in healthy people across ages. The study's findings and limits: Per-million-T-cell TCR beta diversity fell roughly linearly with age.

The clonotype was recovered from a woman in her sixties or seventies in good health. The sequencing input was blood. The chain combines TRBV5-6 with TRBJ2-5, with D hard to call. The CDR3 spells CASSSTRLPSLETQYF. The CDR3 nucleotides read TGTGCCAGCAGCTCCACTCGGCTACCCAGTCTAGAGACCCAGTACTTC. The full variable domain, completed using reference TRBV5-6 and TRBJ2-5, is DAGVTQSPTHLIKTRGQQVTLRCSPKSGHDTVSWYQQALGQGPQFIFQYYEEEERQRGNFPDRFSGHQFPNYSSELNVNALLLGDSALYLCASSSTRLPSLETQYFGPGTRLLVL.